This TCR beta chain stems from a study of CD8 T cells in ankylosing spondylitis. Making the TCR beta libraries involved quantitative 5'-RACE with molecular barcodes. TCRdb reprocessed the 5' RACE reads with MiXCR, giving one entry per CDR3 protein. The sample shows some 840,000 distinct CDR3 sequences, 12% of them seen only once. Study-level points and caveats: Earlier work had already found some motif variants in reactive arthritis synovial fluid and blood. Disease-linked clones bore a CD8+ phenotype, appearing relatively rarely in peripheral blood. Ankylosing spondylitis blood seemed to carry a telltale TCR beta motif made of eight or nine highly homologous variants. Enrichment of disease-linked clones was reportedly significant in matched ankylosing spondylitis synovial fluid.

The CDR3 length is 16 residues. From germline, CDR1 is MDHEN and CDR2 SYDVKM. V was pared by 5 bases and J by 6 bases, with 22 bases between. As regards this clonotype: Its specificity is not known.

The sample comprised blood, either unsorted or a sorted T cell fraction (not recorded which). The receptor's source is a male donor with ankylosing spondylitis. The chain recombines TRBV28 with TRBJ1-2; D gene ambiguous. CDR3 amino acids: CASSPGGGGRDDGYTF. The DNA for the CDR3 is TGTGCCAGCAGTCCGGGCGGAGGCGGAAGGGATGATGGCTACACCTTC.